Listed below are T cell receptor beta chains from one sample, sequenced in a study of cytomegalovirus exposure and HLA in healthy donors. The method was immunoSEQ multiplex PCR; TCRdb's version includes in-frame clones alone and lacks a portion of them. The sample has some 200,000 clones, more than 75% seen once; the top ten hold about 0.23%. Sequenced material: PBMCs. The source of these receptors is a girl under three years old in good health and CMV-seronegative. CDR3s include the opening cysteine and the closing phenylalanine or tryptophan. A D gene is named only where the DNA matches it firmly. The size of a clone is reported for some rows only, either as once, few or many, or as a class for expanded clones.

TRBV5-1	TRBJ1-1	.	.	CASSLSLGGLRNTEAFF	TGCGCCAGCAGCTTGAGTTTGGGGGGGCTCAGGAACACTGAAGCTTTCTTT
TRBV6-1	TRBJ1-4	TRBD1	.	CASSEYIRTGELFF	TGTGCCAGCAGTGAGTATATTCGGACAGGAGAACTGTTTTTT
TRBV18	TRBJ2-5	.	.	CASSPIPEAETQYF	TGTGCCAGCTCACCTATTCCTGAGGCGGAGACCCAGTACTTC
TRBV30	TRBJ2-3	.	.	CAWSRAGRRLLDTQYF	TGTGCCTGGAGTCGGGCGGGCCGGAGGTTATTAGATACGCAGTATTTT
TRBV6-4	TRBJ2-2	.	.	CASSDTPTIAAGPDTGELFF	TGTGCCAGCAGTGACACCCCAACCATAGCGGCGGGGCCGGACACCGGGGAGCTGTTTTTT
TRBV30	TRBJ2-5	TRBD2	once	CAWTETSGGLVAQYF	TGTGCCTGGACCGAGACTAGCGGGGGACTGGTTGCCCAGTACTTC
TRBV27	TRBJ2-1	.	.	CASSLERVRDEQFF	TGTGCCAGCAGTTTGGAGAGGGTACGCGATGAGCAGTTCTTC
TRBV7-3	TRBJ2-7	TRBD1	.	CASSLIGTGGSYEQYF	TGTGCCAGCAGCTTAATTGGAACAGGGGGGTCCTACGAGCAGTACTTC
TRBV12-5	TRBJ1-5	TRBD1	.	CASGLDTASRDSDQPQHF	TGTGCTAGTGGTTTGGACACCGCCAGCCGGGACAGCGATCAGCCCCAGCATTTT
TRBV7-6	TRBJ2-1	TRBD2	.	CASSLEAGGGSSYNEQFF	TGTGCCAGCAGCTTAGAAGCGGGAGGGGGAAGCTCCTACAATGAGCAGTTCTTC
TRBV2	TRBJ1-2	.	.	CASSEARASGGGGYTF	TGTGCCAGCAGTGAAGCAAGGGCTTCGGGGGGGGGCGGCTACACCTTC
TRBV9	TRBJ2-3	TRBD1	.	CASSAGTGTQYF	TGTGCCAGCAGCGCCGGGACAGGGACGCAGTATTTT
TRBV6-6	TRBJ1-5	.	.	CASSRTNGNQPQHF	TGTGCCAGCAGTCGGACAAATGGCAATCAGCCCCAGCATTTT
TRBV7-3	TRBJ2-7	TRBD1	.	CASSMGQTYEQYF	TGTGCCAGCAGCATGGGACAGACCTACGAGCAGTACTTC
TRBV7-3	TRBJ2-1	TRBD2	once	CASSLTFSGGGSEQFF	TGTGCCAGCAGCTTAACGTTTAGCGGGGGGGGCAGTGAGCAGTTCTTC
TRBV20-1	TRBJ2-7	.	.	CSARAIYEQYF	TGCAGTGCTAGGGCAATCTACGAGCAGTACTTC
TRBV19	TRBJ1-4	.	.	CASSESTGPEKLFF	TGTGCCAGTAGTGAATCAACAGGCCCCGAAAAACTGTTTTTT
TRBV7-8	TRBJ1-4	.	.	CASSLVPIGRTVGGRNEKLFF	TGTGCCAGCAGCTTAGTTCCGATTGGAAGGACAGTAGGGGGACGGAATGAAAAACTGTTTTTT
TRBV19	TRBJ1-2	.	.	CASSIARGNNYGYTF	TGTGCCAGTAGTATAGCGCGGGGTAATAACTATGGCTACACCTTC
TRBV7-9	TRBJ2-7	TRBD1	.	CSSSLAGTGSYEQYF	TGTTCCAGCAGCTTAGCAGGGACAGGGAGCTACGAGCAGTACTTC
TRBV6-1	TRBJ1-5	.	.	CASSEVGRISNQPQHF	TGTGCCAGCAGTGAGGTTGGCAGGATTAGCAATCAGCCCCAGCATTTT
TRBV6-1	TRBJ2-1	.	.	CASNSLSSYNEQFF	TGTGCCAGCAATAGCCTTAGCTCCTACAATGAGCAGTTCTTC
TRBV4-1	TRBJ1-1	TRBD1	.	CASSQGRGLEAFF	TGCGCCAGCAGCCAAGGCAGGGGGCTTGAAGCTTTCTTT
TRBV19	TRBJ2-5	.	.	CASSIIGGETQYF	TGTGCCAGTAGTATTATCGGTGGTGAGACCCAGTACTTC
TRBV10-3	TRBJ1-1	.	.	CAISVGSGEAFF	TGTGCCATCTCTGTGGGAAGCGGTGAAGCTTTCTTT
TRBV7-2	TRBJ2-7	TRBD1	.	CASSRTGLEQYF	TGTGCCAGCAGCCGGACAGGTCTCGAGCAGTACTTC
TRBV4-1	TRBJ2-7	TRBD1	.	CASSRQTGGSYEQYF	TGCGCCAGCAGCCGCCAGACAGGGGGCTCCTACGAGCAGTACTTC
TRBV4-2	TRBJ2-2	TRBD2	.	CASRPLSSGGVRRELFF	TGTGCCAGCAGGCCTCTTTCTAGCGGGGGGGTCAGGAGGGAGCTGTTTTTT
TRBV29-1	TRBJ1-4	TRBD1	.	CSAGQGNEKLFF	TGCAGCGCCGGACAGGGTAATGAAAAACTGTTTTTT
TRBV6-6	TRBJ2-2	TRBD2	few	CASTLLAGFTGELFF	TGTGCCAGCACCCTACTAGCGGGGTTCACCGGGGAGCTGTTTTTT
TRBV10-1	TRBJ2-1	TRBD2	.	CASSENRRGSTNGQFF	TGCGCCAGCAGTGAGAATCGGCGCGGGAGTACCAATGGGCAGTTCTTC
TRBV7-8	TRBJ1-5	.	.	CASSWRGNQPQHF	TGTGCCAGCAGCTGGAGGGGCAATCAGCCCCAGCATTTT
TRBV10-3	TRBJ2-2	TRBD2	few	CAINLAGGTNTGELFF	TGTGCCATCAACCTAGCGGGGGGGACGAACACCGGGGAGCTGTTTTTT
TRBV30	TRBJ1-2	TRBD1	.	CAYRTGGAGYTF	TGTGCCTACAGGACAGGGGGCGCTGGCTACACCTTC
TRBV5-4	TRBJ1-5	.	.	CASSLGGQNQPQHF	TGTGCCAGCAGCTTGGGGGGGCAGAATCAGCCCCAGCATTTT
TRBV6-6	TRBJ1-2	.	.	CASSYNPDRFYGYTF	TGTGCCAGCAGTTACAATCCGGACAGATTCTATGGCTACACCTTC
TRBV6-6	TRBJ1-6	TRBD1	.	CASSRTGANSPLHF	TGTGCCAGCAGCCGAACAGGGGCTAATTCACCCCTCCACTTT
TRBV2	TRBJ2-1	TRBD2	.	CASSDPGTSGVNEQFF	TGTGCCAGCAGTGATCCCGGGACTAGCGGGGTAAATGAGCAGTTCTTC
TRBV7-3	TRBJ2-1	TRBD2	.	CASSLNPTSVGYNEQFF	TGTGCCAGCAGCTTAAATCCAACTAGCGTCGGGTACAATGAGCAGTTCTTC
TRBV27	TRBJ2-1	.	.	CASSLTSGGPSFDEQFF	TGTGCCAGCAGTCTAACATCCGGGGGGCCCTCCTTTGATGAGCAGTTCTTC
TRBV11-3	TRBJ2-1	TRBD2	.	CASSFYAGGTTSNEQFF	TGTGCCAGCAGCTTTTACGCGGGAGGTACCACTTCCAATGAGCAGTTCTTC
TRBV29-1	TRBJ2-1	TRBD2	.	CSVGRTGGNNEQFF	TGCAGCGTTGGGCGGACCGGGGGGAACAATGAGCAGTTCTTC
TRBV5-5	TRBJ2-7	.	few	CASTKLWGKYEQYF	TGTGCCAGCACCAAGTTATGGGGCAAATACGAGCAGTACTTC
TRBV27	TRBJ2-7	.	.	CASSTIQGFEQYF	TGTGCCAGCAGTACCATTCAGGGCTTCGAGCAGTACTTC
TRBV29-1	TRBJ1-1	.	.	CSVATRLNTEAFF	TGCAGCGTGGCGACACGGTTGAACACTGAAGCTTTCTTT
TRBV6-5	TRBJ2-7	.	.	CASSTTGYEQYF	TGTGCCAGCAGTACTACAGGGTACGAGCAGTACTTC
TRBV4-1	TRBJ2-5	.	.	CASSRTVKETQYF	TGCGCCAGCAGCCGGACAGTCAAAGAGACCCAGTACTTC
TRBV19	TRBJ2-5	.	once	CASSMWRDGKDETQYF	TGTGCCAGTAGTATGTGGAGGGATGGCAAAGATGAGACCCAGTACTTC
TRBV7-9	TRBJ2-3	.	.	CASSLLAQHTDAQYF	TGTGCCAGCAGCCTCCTAGCGCAGCACACAGATGCGCAGTATTTT
TRBV11-2	TRBJ1-2	.	.	CASSLGGGGVGSYGYTF	TGTGCCAGCAGCTTAGGAGGGGGAGGGGTAGGGAGCTATGGCTACACCTTC
TRBV19	TRBJ1-5	TRBD1	once	CASSIFDRAFNQPQHF	TGTGCCAGTAGTATCTTCGACAGGGCATTCAATCAGCCCCAGCATTTT
TRBV4-3	TRBJ1-1	.	.	CASSQAQGRGTEAFF	TGCGCCAGCAGCCAAGCCCAGGGAAGGGGCACTGAAGCTTTCTTT
TRBV21-1	TRBJ2-1	.	.	CASSKESSGRAYNEQFF	TGTGCCAGCAGCAAAGAGAGCAGCGGGAGGGCCTACAATGAGCAGTTCTTC
TRBV19	TRBJ1-5	TRBD1	.	CASRAGQGESQPQHF	TGTGCCAGTAGAGCGGGACAGGGGGAGAGTCAGCCCCAGCATTTT
TRBV7-2	TRBJ2-7	.	.	CASSLKSHYEQYF	TGTGCCAGCAGCTTAAAATCCCACTACGAGCAGTACTTC
TRBV7-2	TRBJ2-7	.	few	CASSKDRTTLYEQYF	TGTGCCAGCTCGAAAGACAGGACAACCCTCTACGAGCAGTACTTC
TRBV27	TRBJ2-7	TRBD1	once	CASSLLGTAYEQYF	TGTGCCAGCAGTCTACTAGGGACAGCCTACGAGCAGTACTTC
TRBV5-1	TRBJ2-7	TRBD2	once	CASSFLAGDRSYEQYF	TGCGCCAGCAGCTTTCTAGCGGGAGATCGCTCCTACGAGCAGTACTTC
TRBV6-5	TRBJ1-2	TRBD1	.	CASRSPGQGNYGYTF	TGTGCCAGCAGGTCACCGGGACAGGGGAACTATGGCTACACCTTC
TRBV5-4	TRBJ1-3	TRBD1	.	CASSTNYRGPGNTIYF	TGTGCCAGCAGCACAAATTACAGGGGCCCTGGAAACACCATATATTTT